The TCR beta chain described here comes from a study of tumor and adjacent non-tumor tissue in lung cancer. RNA was extracted from bulk tissue without any cell sorting. A modified ARM-PCR protocol with three rounds of nested PCR amplified TCRbeta. Via MiXCR, TCRdb re-called the multiplex PCR reads, giving one row per CDR3 protein. The sample has some 120,000 distinct CDR3 sequences; approximately 66% are singletons. Remarks on this clonotype: Since no conserved phenylalanine or tryptophan closes the CDR3, a read error is the likely cause.

The sequence was collected from a man aged 25-45 years with non-small cell lung cancer. Sequencing was performed on lung tumor tissue.

The CDR3 sequence: CASSPAGAYEQYS. The CDR3 bases are TGTGCCAGCAGCCCAGCGGGGGCGTATGAGCAGTACTCC. V is TRBV11-2 and J is TRBJ2-7, with 8 bases identical to TRBD2. Trimming removed 5 bases from V and 7 bases from J; junction bases left unmatched: 7. Germline lookup yields CDR1 SGHAT and CDR2 FQNNGV. This CDR3 has 13 residues.